Listed below are T cell receptor beta chains from one sample, sequenced in a study of response to subunit inactivated influenza vaccine. Via MiXCR, TCRdb re-called the RT-PCR reads, giving one row per CDR3 protein. The sample has 750,000 to 850,000 distinct CDR3 sequences; around a sixth are singletons. This specimen was PBMCs from blood, taken roughly 5 days after vaccination. These receptors originate from a man aged 45-65 years who received an inactivated influenza vaccine. CDR3s include the opening cysteine and the closing phenylalanine or tryptophan. A D gene is named only where the DNA matches it firmly. Some rows mark clone size as missing; the rest say once, few, many or name a class of expanded clone.

TRBJ2-3 NA TRBV7-2 NA TGTGCCAGCAGCTTAGCGATGGGTCAGACAGATACGCAGTATTTT CASSLAMGQTDTQYF
TRBJ2-7 few TRBV4-3 NA TGCGCCAGCAGCCAAGTTATAGGAAGCGAGCAGTACTTC CASSQVIGSEQYF
TRBJ2-5 NA TRBV5-1 NA TGCGCCAGCAGCTCGGATGGGGTTGGGACCCAGTACTTC CASSSDGVGTQYF
TRBJ2-7 few TRBV12-3/TRBV12-4 NA TGTGCCAGCAGTTTTGGGACCGCCGGCGAGCAGTACTTC CASSFGTAGEQYF
TRBJ2-3 NA TRBV24-1 NA TGTGCCACCAAAGCCAGGACAGCTACAGATACGCAGTATTTT CATKARTATDTQYF
TRBJ1-1 many TRBV18 TRBD1 TGTGCCAGCTCACCCGGACAGGACACTGAAGCTTTCTTT CASSPGQDTEAFF
TRBJ2-6 NA TRBV25-1 NA TGTGCCAGCAGCCCTATCCAGGGTCAAAGCTCTGGGGCCAACGTCCTGACTTTC CASSPIQGQSSGANVLTF
TRBJ2-7 NA TRBV25-1 NA TGTGCCAGCAGTGAATCCCCAGGGCGAGGTAACGAGCAGTACTTC CASSESPGRGNEQYF
TRBJ2-1 NA TRBV7-9 NA TGTGCCAGCAGCTTACAGGGGTGGCAGTCAGGTGAGCAGTTCTTC CASSLQGWQSGEQFF
TRBJ2-7 NA TRBV7-2 NA TGTGCCAGCAGCTTAGCCCCTAGCCCTTACGAGCAGTACTTC CASSLAPSPYEQYF
TRBJ1-1 once TRBV5-6 NA TGTGCCAGCAGCGACAGGACCGTGCCCGATGAAGCTTTCTTT CASSDRTVPDEAFF
TRBJ2-3 NA TRBV5-1 TRBD2 TGCGCCAGCAGCTTAAGAGGGAGGGGCCCCGGGGATACGCAGTATTTT CASSLRGRGPGDTQYF
TRBJ2-2 NA TRBV25-1 NA TGTGCCAGCAGGGATCAGAACACCGGGGAGCTGTTTTTT CASRDQNTGELFF
TRBJ2-1 NA TRBV5-1 NA TGCGCCAGCAGCTTATTGGCGACATCGGATTACAATGAGCAGTTCTTC CASSLLATSDYNEQFF
TRBJ2-1 few TRBV20-1 NA TGCAGTGCTATCCCCGCTTCGGAGCAGTTCTTC CSAIPASEQFF
TRBJ2-2 NA TRBV15 NA TGTGCCACCAGCAGAGAAGACACCGGGGAGCTGTTTTTT CATSREDTGELFF
TRBJ2-1 NA TRBV12-3/TRBV12-4 NA TGTGCCAGCAGTTACCTAGCCAGCTACAATGAGCAGTTCTTC CASSYLASYNEQFF
TRBJ2-2 NA TRBV20-1 NA TGCAGTGCCCACGGGACTTTGAACACCGGGGAGCTGTTTTTT CSAHGTLNTGELFF
TRBJ2-1 NA TRBV20-1 NA TGCAGTGCTAGGGGGACTGTCACCTACAATGAGCAGTTCTTC CSARGTVTYNEQFF
TRBJ2-7 few TRBV2 NA TGTGCCAGCAGCTTACAGGGTCTTTCCTACGAGCAGTACTTC CASSLQGLSYEQYF
TRBJ2-5 few TRBV20-1 TRBD2 TGCAGTGCTAGAAAGACTAGCGGGAAAGAGACCCAGTACTTC CSARKTSGKETQYF
TRBJ2-1 NA TRBV28 NA TGTGCCAGCAGACCACACCGGGACTACAATGAGCAGTTCTTC CASRPHRDYNEQFF
TRBJ2-7 NA TRBV2 TRBD2 TGTGCCAGCAGAAGCGGGAGGGCCCTTAACGAGCAGTACTTC CASRSGRALNEQYF
TRBJ2-1 once TRBV28 NA TGTGCCAGCAGGAGGACCCATGAGCAGTTCTTC CASRRTHEQFF
TRBJ2-5 many TRBV5-1 NA TGCGCCAGCAGCTGGGGTCAGGGACAAGAGACCCAGTACTTC CASSWGQGQETQYF
TRBJ2-1 NA TRBV7-6 NA TGTGCCAGCAGCTTAATGTCAGGGTCCTACAATGAGCAGTTCTTC CASSLMSGSYNEQFF
TRBJ2-1 few TRBV5-1 TRBD2 TGCGCCAGCAGGAACAAGACTAGCGTCAATGAGCAGTTCTTC CASRNKTSVNEQFF
TRBJ2-7 NA TRBV12-3/TRBV12-4 NA TGTGCCAGCAGCCCAAGCGCAGGGATGATCCACGAGCAGTACTTC CASSPSAGMIHEQYF
TRBJ2-7 NA TRBV6-7 NA TGTGCCAGCAGGTCTTCTGGTCTCTCGGGTAACGAGCAGTACTTC CASRSSGLSGNEQYF
TRBJ1-3 once TRBV19 NA TGTGCCAGTAGTGACAGCGCTGCTGGAAACACCATATATTTT CASSDSAAGNTIYF
TRBJ2-7 NA TRBV5-1 NA TGCGCCAGCACCTTACTAATTGGCGGAACCTACGAGCAGTACTTC CASTLLIGGTYEQYF
TRBJ2-1 many TRBV12-3/TRBV12-4 TRBD2 TGTGCCAGCAGCACTAGCGGGATCTACAATGAGCAGTTCTTC CASSTSGIYNEQFF
TRBJ2-5 NA TRBV12-3/TRBV12-4 TRBD2 TGTGCCAGCAGTTCTCTTAGCGGGGGCTCAGAGACCCAGTACTTC CASSSLSGGSETQYF
TRBJ2-1 NA TRBV4-1 TRBD1 TGCGCCAGCAGCCCAACTGAGTTACGATACAGGGGACGGGAGCAGTTCTTC CASSPTELRYRGREQFF
TRBJ2-1 many TRBV12-3/TRBV12-4 NA TGTGCCAGCAGGACCTTAAATGAGCAGTTCTTC CASRTLNEQFF